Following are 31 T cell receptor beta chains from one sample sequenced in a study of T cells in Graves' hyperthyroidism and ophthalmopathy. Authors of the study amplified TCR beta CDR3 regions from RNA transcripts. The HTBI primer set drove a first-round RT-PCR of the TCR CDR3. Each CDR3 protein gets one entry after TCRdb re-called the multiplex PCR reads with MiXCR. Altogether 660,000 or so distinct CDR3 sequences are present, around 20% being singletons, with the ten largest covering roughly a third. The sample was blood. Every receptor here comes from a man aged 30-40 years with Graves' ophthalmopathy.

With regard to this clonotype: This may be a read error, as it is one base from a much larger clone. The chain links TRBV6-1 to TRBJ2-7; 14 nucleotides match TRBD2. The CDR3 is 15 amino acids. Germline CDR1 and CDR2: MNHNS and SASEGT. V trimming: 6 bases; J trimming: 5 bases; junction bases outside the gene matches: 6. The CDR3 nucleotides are TGTGCCAGCAGACCGGGACTAGCGGGAGTCCACGAGCAGTACTTC. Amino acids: CASRPGLAGVHEQYF.

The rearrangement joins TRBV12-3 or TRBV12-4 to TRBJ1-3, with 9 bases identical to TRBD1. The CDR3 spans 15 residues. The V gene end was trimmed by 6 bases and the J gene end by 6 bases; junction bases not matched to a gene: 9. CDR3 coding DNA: TGTGCCAGCAGGTCCGGGACAGGGCTCGAAAACACCATATATTTT. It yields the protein CASRSGTGLENTIYF.

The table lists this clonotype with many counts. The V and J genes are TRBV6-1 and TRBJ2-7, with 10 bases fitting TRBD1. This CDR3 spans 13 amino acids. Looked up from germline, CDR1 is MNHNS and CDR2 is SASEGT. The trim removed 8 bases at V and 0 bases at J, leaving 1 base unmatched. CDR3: CASRTGGSYEQYF. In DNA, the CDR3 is TGTGCCAGCCGGACAGGGGGCTCCTACGAGCAGTACTTC.

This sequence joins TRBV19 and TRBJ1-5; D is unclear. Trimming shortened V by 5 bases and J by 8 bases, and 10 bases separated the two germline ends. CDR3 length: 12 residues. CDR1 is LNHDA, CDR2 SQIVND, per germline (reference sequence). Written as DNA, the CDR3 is TGTGCCAGTAGTTCAAGCGTGGAGCCCCAGCATTTT. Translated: CASSSSVEPQHF.

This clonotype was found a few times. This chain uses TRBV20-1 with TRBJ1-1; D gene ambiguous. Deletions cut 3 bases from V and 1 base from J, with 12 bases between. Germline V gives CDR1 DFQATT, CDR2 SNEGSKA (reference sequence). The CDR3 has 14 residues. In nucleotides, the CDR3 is TGCAGTGCTAGTTTAACAGCCTCGAACACTGAAGCTTTCTTT. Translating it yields CSASLTASNTEAFF.

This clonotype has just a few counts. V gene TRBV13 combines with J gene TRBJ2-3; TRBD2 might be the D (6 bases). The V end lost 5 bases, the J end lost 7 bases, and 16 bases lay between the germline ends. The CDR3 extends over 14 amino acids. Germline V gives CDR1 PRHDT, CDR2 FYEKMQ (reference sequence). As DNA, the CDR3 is TGTGCCAGCAGCCAGGGACTCGAACTTAATACGCAGTATTTT. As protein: CASSQGLELNTQYF.

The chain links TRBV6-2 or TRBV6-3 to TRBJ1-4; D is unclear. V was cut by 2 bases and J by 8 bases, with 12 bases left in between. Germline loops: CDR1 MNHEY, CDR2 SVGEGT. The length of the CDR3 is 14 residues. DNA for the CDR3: TGTGCCAGCAGTTACGGGCAGTTAGGGGAAAAACTGTTTTTT. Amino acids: CASSYGQLGEKLFF.

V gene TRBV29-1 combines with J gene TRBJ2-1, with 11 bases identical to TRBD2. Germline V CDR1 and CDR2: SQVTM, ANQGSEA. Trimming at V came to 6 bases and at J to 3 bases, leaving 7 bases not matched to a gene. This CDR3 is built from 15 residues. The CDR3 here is CSVRLAGGIYNEQFF. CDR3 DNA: TGCAGCGTAAGGTTAGCGGGAGGGATCTACAATGAGCAGTTCTTC.

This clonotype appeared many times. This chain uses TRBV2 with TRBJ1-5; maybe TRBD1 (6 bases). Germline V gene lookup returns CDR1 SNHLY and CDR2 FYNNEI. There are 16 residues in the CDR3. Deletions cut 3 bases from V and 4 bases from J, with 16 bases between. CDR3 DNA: TGTGCCAGCAGTGAGGGGGGGGCCATCCCTAATCAGCCCCAGCATTTT. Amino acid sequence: CASSEGGAIPNQPQHF.

The CDR3 loop is CASSLAGISTDTQYF. In nucleotides, the CDR3 is TGTGCCAGCAGTTTAGCAGGGATTAGCACAGATACGCAGTATTTT. The chain has TRBV12-3 or TRBV12-4 and TRBJ2-3; D uncertain. The CDR3 totals 15 residues. V lost 0 bases, J lost 0 bases, and 7 bases lay in between.

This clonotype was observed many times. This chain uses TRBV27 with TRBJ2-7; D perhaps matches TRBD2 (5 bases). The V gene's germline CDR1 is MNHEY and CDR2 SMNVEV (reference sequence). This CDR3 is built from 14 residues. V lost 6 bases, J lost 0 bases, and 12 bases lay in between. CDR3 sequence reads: CASSRTFSSYEQYF. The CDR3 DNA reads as TGTGCCAGCAGCCGGACTTTTAGCTCCTACGAGCAGTACTTC.

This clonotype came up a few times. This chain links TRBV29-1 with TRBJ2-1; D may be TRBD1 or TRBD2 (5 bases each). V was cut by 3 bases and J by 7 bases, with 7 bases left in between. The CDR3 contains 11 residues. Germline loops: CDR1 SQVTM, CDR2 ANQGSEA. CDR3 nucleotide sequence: TGCAGCGTTGACAGGGAGAATGAGCAGTTCTTC. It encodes CSVDRENEQFF.

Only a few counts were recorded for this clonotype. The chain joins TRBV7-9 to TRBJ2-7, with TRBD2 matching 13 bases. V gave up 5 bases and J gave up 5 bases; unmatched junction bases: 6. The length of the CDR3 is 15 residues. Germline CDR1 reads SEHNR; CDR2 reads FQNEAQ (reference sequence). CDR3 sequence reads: CASSKRTSGSHEQYF. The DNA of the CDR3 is TGTGCCAGCAGCAAAAGGACTAGCGGGAGCCACGAGCAGTACTTC.

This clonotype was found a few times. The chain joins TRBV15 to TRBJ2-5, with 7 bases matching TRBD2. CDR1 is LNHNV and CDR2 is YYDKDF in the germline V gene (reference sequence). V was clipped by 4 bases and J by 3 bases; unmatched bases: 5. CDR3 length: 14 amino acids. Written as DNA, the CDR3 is TGTGCCACCAGCATCCTGGGGAGGGAAGAGACCCAGTACTTC. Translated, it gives CATSILGREETQYF.

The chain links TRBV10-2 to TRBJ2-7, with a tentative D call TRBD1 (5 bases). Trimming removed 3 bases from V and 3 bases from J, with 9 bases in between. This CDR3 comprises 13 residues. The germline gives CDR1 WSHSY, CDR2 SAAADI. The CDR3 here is CASSDDRLYEQYF. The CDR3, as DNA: TGCGCCAGCAGTGACGACAGACTCTACGAGCAGTACTTC.

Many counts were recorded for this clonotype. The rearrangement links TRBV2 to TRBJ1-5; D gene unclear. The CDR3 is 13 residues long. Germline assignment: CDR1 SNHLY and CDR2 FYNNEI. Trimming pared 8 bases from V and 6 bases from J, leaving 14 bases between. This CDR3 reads CASRAQGSQPQHF. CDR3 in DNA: TGTGCCAGCCGGGCCCAAGGTAGTCAGCCCCAGCATTTT.

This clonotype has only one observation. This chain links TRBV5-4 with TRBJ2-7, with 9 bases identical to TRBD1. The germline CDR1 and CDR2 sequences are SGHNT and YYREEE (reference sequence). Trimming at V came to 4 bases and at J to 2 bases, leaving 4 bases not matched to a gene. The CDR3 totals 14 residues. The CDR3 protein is CASSTTGGTYEQYF. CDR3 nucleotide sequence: TGTGCCAGCAGCACGACAGGGGGAACCTACGAGCAGTACTTC.

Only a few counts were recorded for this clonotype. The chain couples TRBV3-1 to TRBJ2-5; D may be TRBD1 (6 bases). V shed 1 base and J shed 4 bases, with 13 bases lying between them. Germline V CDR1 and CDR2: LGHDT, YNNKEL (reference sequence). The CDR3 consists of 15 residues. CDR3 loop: CASSQAIKGGETQYF. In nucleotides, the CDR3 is TGTGCCAGCAGCCAAGCAATCAAAGGGGGAGAGACCCAGTACTTC.

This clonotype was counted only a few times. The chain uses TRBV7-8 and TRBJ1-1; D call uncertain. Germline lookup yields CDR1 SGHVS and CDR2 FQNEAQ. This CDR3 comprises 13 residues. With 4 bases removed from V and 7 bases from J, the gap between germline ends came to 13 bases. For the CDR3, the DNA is TGTGCCAGCAGCTCAAAGGAATCGGGTGAAGCTTTCTTT. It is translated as CASSSKESGEAFF.

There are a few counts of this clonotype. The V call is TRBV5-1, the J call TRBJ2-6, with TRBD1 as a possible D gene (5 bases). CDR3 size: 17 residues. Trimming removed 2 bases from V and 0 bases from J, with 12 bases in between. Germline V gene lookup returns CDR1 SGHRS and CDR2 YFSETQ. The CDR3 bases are TGCGCCAGCAGCTTAGGACAAGGCAGCTCTGGGGCCAACGTCCTGACTTTC. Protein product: CASSLGQGSSGANVLTF.

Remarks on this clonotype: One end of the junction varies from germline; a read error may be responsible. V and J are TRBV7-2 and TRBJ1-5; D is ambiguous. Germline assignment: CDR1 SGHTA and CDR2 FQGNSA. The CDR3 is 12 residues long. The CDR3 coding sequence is TGTGCCAGCAGCTTCCCTAATCAGCCCCAGCGTTTT. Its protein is CASSFPNQPQRF.

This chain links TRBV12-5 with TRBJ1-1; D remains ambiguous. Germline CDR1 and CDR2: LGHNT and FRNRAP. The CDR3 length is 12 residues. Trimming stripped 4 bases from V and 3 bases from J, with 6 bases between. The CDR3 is CASGSSDTEAFF. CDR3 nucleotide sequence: TGTGCTAGTGGTTCTTCAGACACTGAAGCTTTCTTT. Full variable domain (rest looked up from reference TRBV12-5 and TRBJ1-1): DARVTQTPRHKVTEMGQEVTMRCQPILGHNTVFWYRQTMMQGLELLAYFRNRAPLDDSGMPKDRFSAEMPDATLATLKIQPSEPRDSAVYFCASGSSDTEAFFGQGTRLTVV.

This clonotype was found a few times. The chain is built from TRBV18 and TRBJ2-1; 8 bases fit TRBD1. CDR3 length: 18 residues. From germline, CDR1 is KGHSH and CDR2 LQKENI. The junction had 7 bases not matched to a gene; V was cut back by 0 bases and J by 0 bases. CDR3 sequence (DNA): TGTGCCAGCTCACCACCGGCGGGACAGGAGATCTCCTACAATGAGCAGTTCTTC. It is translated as CASSPPAGQEISYNEQFF.

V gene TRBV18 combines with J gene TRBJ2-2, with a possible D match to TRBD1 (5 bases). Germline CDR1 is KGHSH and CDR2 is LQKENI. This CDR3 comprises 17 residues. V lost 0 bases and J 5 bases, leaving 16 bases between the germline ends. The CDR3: CASSPPYATEETGELFF. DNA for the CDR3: TGTGCCAGCTCACCACCCTATGCGACAGAAGAAACCGGGGAGCTGTTTTTT. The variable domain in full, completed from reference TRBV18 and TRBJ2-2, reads NAGVMQNPRHLVRRRGQEARLRCSPMKGHSHVYWYRQLPEEGLKFMVYLQKENIIDESGMPKERFSAEFPKEGPSILRIQQVVRGDSAAYFCASSPPYATEETGELFFGEGSRLTVL.

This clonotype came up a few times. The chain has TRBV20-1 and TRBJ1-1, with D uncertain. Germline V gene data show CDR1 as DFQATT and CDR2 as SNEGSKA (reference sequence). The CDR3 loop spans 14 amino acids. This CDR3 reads CSVRLQLEDTEAFF. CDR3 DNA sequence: TGCAGCGTCCGTCTGCAACTGGAGGACACTGAAGCTTTCTTT.

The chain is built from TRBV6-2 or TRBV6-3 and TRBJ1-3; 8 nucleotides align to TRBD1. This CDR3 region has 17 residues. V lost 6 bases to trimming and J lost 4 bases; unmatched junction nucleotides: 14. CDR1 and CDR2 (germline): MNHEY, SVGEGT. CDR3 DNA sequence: TGTGCCAGCAGCCCCATAAGGCTCGGGACAGGAGGAAACACCATATATTTT. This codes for CASSPIRLGTGGNTIYF.

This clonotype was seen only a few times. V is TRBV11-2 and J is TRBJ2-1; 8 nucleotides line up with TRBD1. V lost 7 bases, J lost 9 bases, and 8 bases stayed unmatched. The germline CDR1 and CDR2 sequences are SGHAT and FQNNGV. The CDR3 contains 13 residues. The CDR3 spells CASTRTGLLEQFF. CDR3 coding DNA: TGTGCCAGCACCAGGACAGGGCTTCTTGAGCAGTTCTTC.

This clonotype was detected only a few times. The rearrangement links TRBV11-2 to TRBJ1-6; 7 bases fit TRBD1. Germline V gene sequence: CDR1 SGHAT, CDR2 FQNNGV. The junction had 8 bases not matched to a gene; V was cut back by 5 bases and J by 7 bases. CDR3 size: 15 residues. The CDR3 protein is CASSGRQGRNSPLHF. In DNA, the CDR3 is TGTGCCAGCAGCGGACGACAGGGCAGGAATTCACCCCTCCACTTT.

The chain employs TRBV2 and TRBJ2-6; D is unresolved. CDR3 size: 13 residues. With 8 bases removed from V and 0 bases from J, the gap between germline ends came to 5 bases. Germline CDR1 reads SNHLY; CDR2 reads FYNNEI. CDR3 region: CASPSSGANVLTF. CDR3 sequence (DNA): TGTGCCAGCCCAAGCTCTGGGGCCAACGTCCTGACTTTC.

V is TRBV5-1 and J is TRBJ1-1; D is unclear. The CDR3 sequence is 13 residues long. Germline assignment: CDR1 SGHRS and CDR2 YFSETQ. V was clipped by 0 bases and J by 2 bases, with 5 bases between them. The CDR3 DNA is TGCGCCAGCAGCTTGGATCATAACACTGAAGCTTTCTTT. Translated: CASSLDHNTEAFF.

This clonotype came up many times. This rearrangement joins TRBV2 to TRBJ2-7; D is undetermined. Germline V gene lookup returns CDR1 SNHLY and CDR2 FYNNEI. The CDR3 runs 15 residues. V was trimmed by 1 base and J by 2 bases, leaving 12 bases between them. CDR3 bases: TGTGCCAGCAGTGAAGGGCACCTCCAGGCCTACGAGCAGTACTTC. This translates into CASSEGHLQAYEQYF.